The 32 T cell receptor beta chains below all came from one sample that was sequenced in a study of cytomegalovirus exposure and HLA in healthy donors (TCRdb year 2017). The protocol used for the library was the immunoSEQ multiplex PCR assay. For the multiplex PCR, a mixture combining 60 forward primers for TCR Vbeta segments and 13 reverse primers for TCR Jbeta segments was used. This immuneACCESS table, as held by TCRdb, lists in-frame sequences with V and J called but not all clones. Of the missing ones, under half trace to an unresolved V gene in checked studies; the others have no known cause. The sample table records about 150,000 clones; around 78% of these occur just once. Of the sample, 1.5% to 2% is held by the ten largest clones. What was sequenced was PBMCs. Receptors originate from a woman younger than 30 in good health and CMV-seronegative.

The CDR3 is CASSYGRGPHYNEQFF. DNA for the CDR3: TGTGCCAGCAGTTACGGGAGGGGACCGCACTACAATGAGCAGTTCTTC. The genes are TRBV6-5 and TRBJ2-1; 7 bases line up with TRBD2. After removal of 2 bases from V and 3 bases from J, the junction contained 7 bases not matched to a gene. The CDR3 totals 16 residues. The V gene's germline CDR1 is MNHEY and CDR2 SVGAGI.

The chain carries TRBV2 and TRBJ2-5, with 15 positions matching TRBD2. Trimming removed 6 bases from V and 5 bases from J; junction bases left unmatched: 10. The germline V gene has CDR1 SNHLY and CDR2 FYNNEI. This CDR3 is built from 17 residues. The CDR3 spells CASRPGTSGRWGETQYF. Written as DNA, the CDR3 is TGTGCCAGCAGACCCGGGACTAGCGGGAGGTGGGGGGAGACCCAGTACTTC.

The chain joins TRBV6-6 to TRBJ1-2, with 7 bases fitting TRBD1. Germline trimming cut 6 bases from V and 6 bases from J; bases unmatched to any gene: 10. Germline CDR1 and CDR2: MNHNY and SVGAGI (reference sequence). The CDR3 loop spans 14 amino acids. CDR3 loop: CASSQGGRLNGYTF. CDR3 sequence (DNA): TGTGCCAGCAGCCAGGGGGGCAGGTTGAATGGCTACACCTTC.

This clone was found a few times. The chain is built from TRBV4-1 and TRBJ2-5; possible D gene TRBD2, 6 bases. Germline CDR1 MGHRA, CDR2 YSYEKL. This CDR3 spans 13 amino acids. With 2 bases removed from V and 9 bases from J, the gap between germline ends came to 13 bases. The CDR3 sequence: CASSQLIREAQYF. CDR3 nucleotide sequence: TGCGCCAGCAGCCAACTCATAAGGGAGGCCCAGTACTTC.

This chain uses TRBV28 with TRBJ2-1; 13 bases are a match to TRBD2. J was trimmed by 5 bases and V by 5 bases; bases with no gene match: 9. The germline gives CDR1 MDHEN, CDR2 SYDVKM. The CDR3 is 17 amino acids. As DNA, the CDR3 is TGTGCCAGCAGTCTCTCACTAGCGGGGGGGCCGGACAATGAGCAGTTCTTC. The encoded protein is CASSLSLAGGPDNEQFF.

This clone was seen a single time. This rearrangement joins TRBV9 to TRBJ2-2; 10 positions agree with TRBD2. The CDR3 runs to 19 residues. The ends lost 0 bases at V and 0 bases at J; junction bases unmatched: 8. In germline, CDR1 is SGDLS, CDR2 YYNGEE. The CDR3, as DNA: TGTGCCAGCAGCGTAGTTCCTAGCGGGGGATCCCCGAACACCGGGGAGCTGTTTTTT. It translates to CASSVVPSGGSPNTGELFF.

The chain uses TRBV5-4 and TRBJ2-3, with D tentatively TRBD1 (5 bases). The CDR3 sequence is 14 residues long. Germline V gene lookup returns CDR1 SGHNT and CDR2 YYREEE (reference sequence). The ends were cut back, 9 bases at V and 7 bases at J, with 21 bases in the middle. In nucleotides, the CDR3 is TGTGCCACCACTTCGGACATAATATCTTATACGCAGTATTTT. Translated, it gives CATTSDIISYTQYF.

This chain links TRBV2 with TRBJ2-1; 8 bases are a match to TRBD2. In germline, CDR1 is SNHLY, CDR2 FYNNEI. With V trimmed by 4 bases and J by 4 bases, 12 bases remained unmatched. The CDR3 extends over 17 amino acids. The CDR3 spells CASSALGGLAAYNEQFF. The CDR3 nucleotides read TGTGCCAGCAGTGCCCTGGGCGGACTAGCAGCATACAATGAGCAGTTCTTC.

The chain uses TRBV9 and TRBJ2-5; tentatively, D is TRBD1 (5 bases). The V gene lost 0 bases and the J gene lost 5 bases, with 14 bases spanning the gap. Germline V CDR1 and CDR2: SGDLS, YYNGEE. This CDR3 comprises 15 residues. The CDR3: CASSVGPQRQETQYF. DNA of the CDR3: TGTGCCAGCAGCGTAGGACCCCAAAGACAGGAGACCCAGTACTTC.

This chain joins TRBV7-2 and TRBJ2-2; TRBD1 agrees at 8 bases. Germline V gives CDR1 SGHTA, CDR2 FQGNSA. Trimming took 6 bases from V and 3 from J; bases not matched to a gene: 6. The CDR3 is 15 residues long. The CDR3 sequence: CASRTGAGDTGELFF. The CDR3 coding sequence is TGTGCCAGCAGGACAGGGGCAGGGGACACCGGGGAGCTGTTTTTT.

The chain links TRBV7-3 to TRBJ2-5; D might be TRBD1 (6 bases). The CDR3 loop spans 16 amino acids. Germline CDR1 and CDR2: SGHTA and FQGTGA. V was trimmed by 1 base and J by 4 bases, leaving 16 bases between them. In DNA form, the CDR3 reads TGTGCCAGCAGCTTAATCCGGGGTGGGGGCAGAGAGACCCAGTACTTC. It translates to CASSLIRGGGRETQYF.

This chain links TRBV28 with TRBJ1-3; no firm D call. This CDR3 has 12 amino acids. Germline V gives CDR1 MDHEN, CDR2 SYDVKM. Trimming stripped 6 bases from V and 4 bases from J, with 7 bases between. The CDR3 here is CASRAPGNTIYF. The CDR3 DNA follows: TGTGCCAGCAGAGCTCCCGGAAACACCATATATTTT.

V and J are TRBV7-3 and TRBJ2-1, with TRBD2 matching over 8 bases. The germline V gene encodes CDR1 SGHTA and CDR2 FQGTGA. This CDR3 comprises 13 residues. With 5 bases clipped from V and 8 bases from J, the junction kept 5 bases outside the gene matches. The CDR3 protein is CASSPNGGDEQFF. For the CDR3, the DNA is TGTGCCAGCAGCCCAAACGGGGGGGATGAGCAGTTCTTC.

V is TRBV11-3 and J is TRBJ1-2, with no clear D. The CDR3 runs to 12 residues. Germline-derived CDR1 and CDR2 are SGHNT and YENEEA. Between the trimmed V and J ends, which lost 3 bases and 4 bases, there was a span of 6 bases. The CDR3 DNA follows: TGTGCCAGCAGCTTCGTCTCCTATGGCTACACCTTC. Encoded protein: CASSFVSYGYTF.

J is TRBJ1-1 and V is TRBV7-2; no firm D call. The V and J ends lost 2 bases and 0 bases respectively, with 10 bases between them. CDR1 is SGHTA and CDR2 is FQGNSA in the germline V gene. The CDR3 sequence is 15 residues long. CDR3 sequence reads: CASSLSGRMNTEAFF. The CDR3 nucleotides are TGTGCCAGCAGCTTATCCGGGAGGATGAACACTGAAGCTTTCTTT.

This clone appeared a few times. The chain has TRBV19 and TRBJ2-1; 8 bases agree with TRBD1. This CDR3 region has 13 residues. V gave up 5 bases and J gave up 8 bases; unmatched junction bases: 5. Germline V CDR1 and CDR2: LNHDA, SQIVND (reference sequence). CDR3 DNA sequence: TGTGCCAGTAGTTCGGACAGGGTCTATGAGCAGTTCTTC. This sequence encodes CASSSDRVYEQFF.

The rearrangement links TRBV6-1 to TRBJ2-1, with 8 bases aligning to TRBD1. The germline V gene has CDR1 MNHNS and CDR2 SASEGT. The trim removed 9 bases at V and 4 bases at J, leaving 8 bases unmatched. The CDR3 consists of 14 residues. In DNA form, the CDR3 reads TGTGCCAGTACTAGCAGGGGGCGATACAATGAGCAGTTCTTC. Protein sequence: CASTSRGRYNEQFF.

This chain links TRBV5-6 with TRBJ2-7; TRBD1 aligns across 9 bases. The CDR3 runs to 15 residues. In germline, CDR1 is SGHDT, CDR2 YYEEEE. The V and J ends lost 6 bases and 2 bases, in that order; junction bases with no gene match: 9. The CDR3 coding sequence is TGTGCCAGCATATTACAGGGGGCGCCCACCTACGAGCAGTACGTC. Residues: CASILQGAPTYEQYV.

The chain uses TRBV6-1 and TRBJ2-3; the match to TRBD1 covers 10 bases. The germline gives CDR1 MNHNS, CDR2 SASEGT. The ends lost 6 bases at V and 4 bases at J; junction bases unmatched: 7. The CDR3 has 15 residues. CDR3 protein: CASRDGTGDADTQYF. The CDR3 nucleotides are TGTGCCAGCAGAGACGGGACAGGGGACGCAGATACGCAGTATTTT.

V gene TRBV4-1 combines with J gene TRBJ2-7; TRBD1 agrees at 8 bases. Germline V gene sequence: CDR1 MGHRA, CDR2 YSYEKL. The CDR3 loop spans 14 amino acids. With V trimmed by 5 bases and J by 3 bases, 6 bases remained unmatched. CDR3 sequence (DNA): TGCGCCAGCAGCAAAACAGGGGGGATCTACGAGCAGTACTTC. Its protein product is CASSKTGGIYEQYF.

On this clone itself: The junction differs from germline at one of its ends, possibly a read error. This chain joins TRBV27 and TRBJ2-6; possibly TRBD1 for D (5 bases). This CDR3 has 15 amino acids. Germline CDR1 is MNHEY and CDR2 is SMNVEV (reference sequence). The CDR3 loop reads CASTLGASGANGLTF. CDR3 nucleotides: TGTGCCAGCACCTTAGGGGCCTCTGGGGCCAACGGCCTGACTTTC.

The CDR3 region has the DNA TGTGCCACCAGCTCTCGCCAGGGGGCCAATCAGCCCCAGCATTTT. Translation gives CATSSRQGANQPQHF. The chain employs TRBV15 and TRBJ1-5, with 8 bases matching TRBD1. Looked up from germline, CDR1 is LNHNV and CDR2 is YYDKDF (reference sequence). J lost 3 bases, V lost 5 bases, and 6 bases had no gene match. The CDR3 spans 15 residues.

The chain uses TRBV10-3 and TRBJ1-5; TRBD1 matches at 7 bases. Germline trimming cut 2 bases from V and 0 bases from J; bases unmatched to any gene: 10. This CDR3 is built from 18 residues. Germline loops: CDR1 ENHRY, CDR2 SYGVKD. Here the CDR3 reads CAISEGAGGSDSNQPQHF. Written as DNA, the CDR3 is TGTGCCATCAGTGAGGGAGCAGGGGGTTCGGATAGCAATCAGCCCCAGCATTTT.

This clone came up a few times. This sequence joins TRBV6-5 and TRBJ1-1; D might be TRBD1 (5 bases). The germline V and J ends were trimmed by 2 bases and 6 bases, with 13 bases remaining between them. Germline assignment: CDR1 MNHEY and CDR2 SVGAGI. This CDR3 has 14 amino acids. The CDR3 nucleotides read TGTGCCAGCAGTTACCAGGTCGGGGGGGCTGAAGCTTTCTTT. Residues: CASSYQVGGAEAFF.

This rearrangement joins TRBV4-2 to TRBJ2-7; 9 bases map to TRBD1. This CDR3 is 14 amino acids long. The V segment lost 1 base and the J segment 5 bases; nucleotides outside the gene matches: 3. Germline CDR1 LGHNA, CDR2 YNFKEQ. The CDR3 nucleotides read TGTGCCAGCAGCCAAGGACAGGGGGATCACGAGCAGTACTTC. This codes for CASSQGQGDHEQYF.

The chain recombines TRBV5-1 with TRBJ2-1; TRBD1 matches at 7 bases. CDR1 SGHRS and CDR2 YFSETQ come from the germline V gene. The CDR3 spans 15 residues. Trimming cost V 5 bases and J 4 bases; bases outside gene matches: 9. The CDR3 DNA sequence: TGCGCCAGCAGACCGGCAGGGGGTATGTACAATGAGCAGTTCTTC. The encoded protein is CASRPAGGMYNEQFF.

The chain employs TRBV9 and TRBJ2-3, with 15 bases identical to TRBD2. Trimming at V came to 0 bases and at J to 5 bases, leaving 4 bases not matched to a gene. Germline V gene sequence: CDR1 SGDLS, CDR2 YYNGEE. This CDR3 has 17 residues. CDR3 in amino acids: CASSVGGGLAGGDTQYF. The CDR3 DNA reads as TGTGCCAGCAGCGTAGGCGGGGGACTAGCGGGGGGAGATACGCAGTATTTT.

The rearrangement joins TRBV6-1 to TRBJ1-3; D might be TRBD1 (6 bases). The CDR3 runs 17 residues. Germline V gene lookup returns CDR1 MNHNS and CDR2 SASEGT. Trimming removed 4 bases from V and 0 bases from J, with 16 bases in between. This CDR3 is CASSVPRGFSSGNTIYF. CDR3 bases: TGTGCCAGCAGTGTACCCAGGGGTTTCAGCTCTGGAAACACCATATATTTT.

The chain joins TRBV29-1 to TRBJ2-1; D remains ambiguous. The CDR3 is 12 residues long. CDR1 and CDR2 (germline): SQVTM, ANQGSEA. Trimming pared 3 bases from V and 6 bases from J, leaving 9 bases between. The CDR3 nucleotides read TGCAGCGTTGAGCCGACTCGCAATGAGCAGTTCTTC. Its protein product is CSVEPTRNEQFF.

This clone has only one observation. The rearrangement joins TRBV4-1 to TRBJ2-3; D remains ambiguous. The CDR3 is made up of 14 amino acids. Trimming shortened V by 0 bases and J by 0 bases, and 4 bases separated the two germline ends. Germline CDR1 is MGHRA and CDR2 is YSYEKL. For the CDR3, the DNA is TGCGCCAGCAGCCAAGACCCTAGCACAGATACGCAGTATTTT. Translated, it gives CASSQDPSTDTQYF.

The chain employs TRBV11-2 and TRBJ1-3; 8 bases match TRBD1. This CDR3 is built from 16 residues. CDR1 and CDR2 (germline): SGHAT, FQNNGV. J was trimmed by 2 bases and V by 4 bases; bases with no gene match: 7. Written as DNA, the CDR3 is TGTGCCAGCAGCTACTGGGGACAGGTCGCTGGAAACACCATATATTTT. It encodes CASSYWGQVAGNTIYF.

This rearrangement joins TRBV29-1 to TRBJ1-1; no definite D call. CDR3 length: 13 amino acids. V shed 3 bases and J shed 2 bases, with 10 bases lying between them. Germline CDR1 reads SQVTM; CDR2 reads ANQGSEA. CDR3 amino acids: CSVEGRLNTEAFF. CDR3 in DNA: TGCAGCGTTGAGGGTAGACTTAACACTGAAGCTTTCTTT.